This T cell receptor beta chain was recorded in a study of T cell changes during pregnancy in multiple sclerosis. Sequencing was performed with immunoSEQ multiplex PCR; in TCRdb, only in-frame clones are kept and a portion is missing. Of about 41,000 clones listed, 90% were seen once; the top ten hold 5.5% to 8%. The sequencing used CD8+ T cells from peripheral blood mononuclear cells, collected in the third trimester of pregnancy. This receptor was taken from a female donor with multiple sclerosis, enrolled in a pregnancy study.

The CDR3 bases are TGTGCCAGCAGCTTAGCAGGGTCCTCCTACAATGAGCAGTTCTTC. Its translation: CASSLAGSSYNEQFF. The chain joins TRBV11-2 to TRBJ2-1; maybe TRBD1 (5 bases). The CDR3 consists of 15 residues. Trimming removed 1 base at V and 0 bases at J, with 7 bases between. Germline V CDR1 and CDR2: SGHAT, FQNNGV.